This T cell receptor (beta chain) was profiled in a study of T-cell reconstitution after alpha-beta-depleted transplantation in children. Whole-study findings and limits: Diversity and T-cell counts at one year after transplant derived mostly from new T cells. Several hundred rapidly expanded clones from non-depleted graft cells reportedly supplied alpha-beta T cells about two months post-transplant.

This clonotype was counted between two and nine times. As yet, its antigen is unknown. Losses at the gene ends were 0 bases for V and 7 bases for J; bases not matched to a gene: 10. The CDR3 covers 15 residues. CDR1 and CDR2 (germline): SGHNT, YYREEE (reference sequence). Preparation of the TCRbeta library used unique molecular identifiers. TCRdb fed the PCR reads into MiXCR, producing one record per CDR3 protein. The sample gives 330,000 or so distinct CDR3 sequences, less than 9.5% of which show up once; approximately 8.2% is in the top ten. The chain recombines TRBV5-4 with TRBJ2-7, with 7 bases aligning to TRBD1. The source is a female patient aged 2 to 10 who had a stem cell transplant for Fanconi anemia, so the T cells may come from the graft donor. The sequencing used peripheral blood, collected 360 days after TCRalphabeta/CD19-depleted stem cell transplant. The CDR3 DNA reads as TGTGCCAGCAGCTTGGATCCAGTCCCAGGGGGAGAGCAGTACTTC. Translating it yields CASSLDPVPGGEQYF.